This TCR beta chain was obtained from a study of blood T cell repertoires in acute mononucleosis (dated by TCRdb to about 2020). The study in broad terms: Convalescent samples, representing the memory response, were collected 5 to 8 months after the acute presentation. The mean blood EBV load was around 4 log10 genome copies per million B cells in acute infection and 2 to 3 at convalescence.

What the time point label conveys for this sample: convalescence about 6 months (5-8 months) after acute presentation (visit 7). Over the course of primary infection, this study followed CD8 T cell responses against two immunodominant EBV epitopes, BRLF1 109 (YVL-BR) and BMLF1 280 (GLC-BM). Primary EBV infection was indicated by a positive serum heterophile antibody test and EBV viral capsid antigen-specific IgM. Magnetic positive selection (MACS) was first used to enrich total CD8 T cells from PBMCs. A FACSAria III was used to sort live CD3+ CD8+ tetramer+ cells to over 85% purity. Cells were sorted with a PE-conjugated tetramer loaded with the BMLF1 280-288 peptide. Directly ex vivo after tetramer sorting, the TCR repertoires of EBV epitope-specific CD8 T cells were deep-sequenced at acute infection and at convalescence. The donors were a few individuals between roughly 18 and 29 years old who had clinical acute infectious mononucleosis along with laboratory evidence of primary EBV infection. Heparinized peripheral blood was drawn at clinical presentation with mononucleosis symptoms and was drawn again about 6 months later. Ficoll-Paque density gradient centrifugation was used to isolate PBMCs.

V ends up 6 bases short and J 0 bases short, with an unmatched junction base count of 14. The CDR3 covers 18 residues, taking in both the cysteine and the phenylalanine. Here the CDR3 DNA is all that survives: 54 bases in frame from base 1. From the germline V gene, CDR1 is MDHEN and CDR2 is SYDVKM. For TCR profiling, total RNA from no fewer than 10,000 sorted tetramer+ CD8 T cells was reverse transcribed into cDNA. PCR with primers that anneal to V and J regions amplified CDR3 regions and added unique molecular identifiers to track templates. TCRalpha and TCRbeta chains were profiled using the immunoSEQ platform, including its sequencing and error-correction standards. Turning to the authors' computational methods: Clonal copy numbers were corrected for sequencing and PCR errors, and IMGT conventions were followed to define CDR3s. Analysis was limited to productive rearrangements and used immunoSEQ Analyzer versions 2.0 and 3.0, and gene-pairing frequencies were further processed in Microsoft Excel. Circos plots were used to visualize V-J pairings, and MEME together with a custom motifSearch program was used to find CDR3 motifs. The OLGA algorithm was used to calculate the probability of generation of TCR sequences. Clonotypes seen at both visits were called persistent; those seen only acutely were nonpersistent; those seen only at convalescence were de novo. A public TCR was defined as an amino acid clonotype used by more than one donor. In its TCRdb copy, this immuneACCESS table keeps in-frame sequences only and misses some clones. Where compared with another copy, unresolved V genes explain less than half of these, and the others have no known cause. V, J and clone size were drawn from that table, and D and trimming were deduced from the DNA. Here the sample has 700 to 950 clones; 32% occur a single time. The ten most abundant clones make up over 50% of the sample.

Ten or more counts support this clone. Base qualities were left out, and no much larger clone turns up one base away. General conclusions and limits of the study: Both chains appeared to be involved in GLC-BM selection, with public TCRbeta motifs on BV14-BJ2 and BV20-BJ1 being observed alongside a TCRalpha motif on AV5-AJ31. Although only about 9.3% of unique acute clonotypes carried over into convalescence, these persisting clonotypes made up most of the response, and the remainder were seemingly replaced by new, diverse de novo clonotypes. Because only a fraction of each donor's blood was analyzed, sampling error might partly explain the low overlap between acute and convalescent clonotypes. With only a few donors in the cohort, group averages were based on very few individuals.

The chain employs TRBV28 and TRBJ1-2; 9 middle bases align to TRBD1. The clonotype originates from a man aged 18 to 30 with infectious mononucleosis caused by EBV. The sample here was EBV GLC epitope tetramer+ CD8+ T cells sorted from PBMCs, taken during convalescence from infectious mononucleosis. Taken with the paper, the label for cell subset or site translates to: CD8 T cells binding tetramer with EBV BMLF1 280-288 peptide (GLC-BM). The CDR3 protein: CASSGTGGAGGPNYGYTF. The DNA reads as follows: TGTGCCAGCAGCGGAACAGGGGGCGCGGGGGGACCTAACTATGGCTACACCTTC.